Below, 8 T cell receptor beta chains from the same sample are listed, as sequenced in a study of neoadjuvant anti-PD-1 for oral cavity cancer. Indicated time point: after neoadjuvant nivolumab, at surgical resection. Generated by immunoSEQ multiplex PCR, the TCRdb table keeps only in-frame clones and is missing some. The data contain approximately 42,000 clones, 65% to 80% of them singletons. This specimen consisted of PBMCs, obtained after nivolumab (anti-PD-1) treatment. Receptors were obtained from a person aged 35-79 years with oral cavity squamous cell carcinoma.

This chain uses TRBV5-4 with TRBJ1-6; weak D call: TRBD1 (6 bases). The germline V and J ends were trimmed by 0 bases and 6 bases, with 13 bases remaining between them. Germline CDR1 and CDR2: SGHNT and YYREEE (reference sequence). This CDR3 spans 16 amino acids. The CDR3 bases are TGTGCCAGCAGCTTGGTAGGGGGGGCTGCTAATTCACCCCTCCACTTT. This codes for CASSLVGGAANSPLHF.

This clone was found a few times. CDR3 nucleotides: TGTGCCAGCAGCTTTGGCTTAGCGGGCCGCTCCTACAATGAGCAGTTCTTC. Translation: CASSFGLAGRSYNEQFF. The rearrangement links TRBV7-9 to TRBJ2-1; TRBD2 matches at 7 bases. This CDR3 spans 17 amino acids. Germline CDR1 SEHNR, CDR2 FQNEAQ (reference sequence). V trimming: 3 bases; J trimming: 0 bases; junction bases outside the gene matches: 8.

J is TRBJ1-1 and V is TRBV29-1, with D maybe TRBD1 (5 bases). Trimming took 4 bases from V and 1 from J, leaving 10 bases between them. There are 13 residues in the CDR3. In germline, CDR1 is SQVTM, CDR2 ANQGSEA. The CDR3, as DNA: TGCAGCGTTGGGGGCGGGGGGAACACTGAAGCTTTCTTT. This encodes CSVGGGGNTEAFF.

The chain recombines TRBV27 with TRBJ2-4; 12 nucleotides agree with TRBD2. After removal of 4 bases from V and 9 bases from J, the junction contained 4 bases not matched to a gene. Germline V gene sequence: CDR1 MNHEY, CDR2 SMNVEV (reference sequence). The CDR3 totals 14 residues. The DNA for the CDR3 is TGTGCCAGCAGTTCGACTAGCGGGAGCCTCATTCAGTACTTC. Translation gives CASSSTSGSLIQYF.

V usage is TRBV10-1 and J usage is TRBJ2-3; TRBD2 matches at 10 bases. In germline, CDR1 is WNHNN, CDR2 SYGVQD (reference sequence). This CDR3 is 13 amino acids long. V lost 9 bases to trimming and J lost 0 bases; unmatched junction nucleotides: 0. CDR3 protein: CASSGGSTDTQYF. The CDR3 DNA follows: TGCGCCAGTAGCGGGGGGAGCACAGATACGCAGTATTTT.

The V and J genes are TRBV5-1 and TRBJ1-6; D is perhaps TRBD1 (6 bases). This CDR3 spans 14 amino acids. Germline CDR1 reads SGHRS; CDR2 reads YFSETQ. V gave up 0 bases and J gave up 9 bases, with 10 bases separating them. CDR3 nucleotide sequence: TGCGCCAGCAGCTTGGAAGGGGGAAGTTCACCCCTCCACTTT. Translation gives CASSLEGGSSPLHF.

This clone was counted a few times. V is TRBV19 and J is TRBJ2-3, with 7 bases identical to TRBD1. Germline CDR1 reads LNHDA; CDR2 reads SQIVND (reference sequence). After removal of 5 bases from V and 2 bases from J, the junction contained 10 bases not matched to a gene. The CDR3 runs 16 residues. CDR3 residues: CASSSRQGVATDTQYF. Written as DNA, the CDR3 is TGTGCCAGTAGTTCAAGACAGGGAGTAGCCACAGATACGCAGTATTTT.

The gene calls are TRBV5-1 and TRBJ2-7; no clear D gene. The CDR3 has 13 amino acids. V lost 1 base and J 2 bases, leaving 7 bases between the germline ends. Germline V CDR1 and CDR2: SGHRS, YFSETQ. The CDR3 region is CASSLRAAYEQYF. In nucleotides, the CDR3 is TGCGCCAGCAGCTTGAGGGCAGCCTACGAGCAGTACTTC.